The clone carrying this T cell receptor beta chain was picked up a small number of times. The antigen is not known. This specimen belongs to a study of T cells after yellow fever vaccination. Background on the study: SMART-Seq v4 Ultra Low Input prepared the low-cell-number fractions.

Whole-study findings and limits: Abundant contaminating clonotypes from the bulk population could appear in FACS-sorted repertoires. A faster peak, day 5 versus 15, was reached by the weaker secondary response.

The study made its TCR cDNA through 5'RACE template switching. That step introduced a universal primer site along with UMIs. TCRdb redid the calling of the 5' RACE reads with MiXCR, one entry per CDR3 protein. The table has roughly 62,000 distinct CDR3 sequences, 7.1% seen once. The germline CDR1 and CDR2 sequences are LGHNT and FRNRAP. J lost 6 bases, V lost 3 bases, and 3 bases had no gene match. The CDR3 sequence is 13 residues long. The J gene is TRBJ2-3, the V gene TRBV12-5, with TRBD2 matching 7 bases. The starting material was CD8+ T cells sorted from PBMCs, obtained on the day of the first yellow fever vaccination. This clonotype was sampled from a man aged 18 to 35 who received the YFV17D yellow fever vaccine. Here the CDR3 reads CASGFGGGDTQYF. The CDR3 DNA follows: TGTGCTAGTGGTTTTGGGGGAGGGGATACGCAGTATTTT.